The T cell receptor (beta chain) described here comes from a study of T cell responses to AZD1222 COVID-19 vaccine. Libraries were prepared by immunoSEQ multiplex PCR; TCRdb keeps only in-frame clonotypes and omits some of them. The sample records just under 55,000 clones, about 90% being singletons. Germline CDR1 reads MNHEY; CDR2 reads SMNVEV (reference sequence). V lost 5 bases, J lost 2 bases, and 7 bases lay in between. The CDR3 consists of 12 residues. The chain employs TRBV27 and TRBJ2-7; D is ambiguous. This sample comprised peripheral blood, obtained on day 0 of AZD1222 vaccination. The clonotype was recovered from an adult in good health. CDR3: CASSPPAYEQYF. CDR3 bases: TGTGCCAGCAGTCCCCCGGCCTACGAGCAGTACTTC.